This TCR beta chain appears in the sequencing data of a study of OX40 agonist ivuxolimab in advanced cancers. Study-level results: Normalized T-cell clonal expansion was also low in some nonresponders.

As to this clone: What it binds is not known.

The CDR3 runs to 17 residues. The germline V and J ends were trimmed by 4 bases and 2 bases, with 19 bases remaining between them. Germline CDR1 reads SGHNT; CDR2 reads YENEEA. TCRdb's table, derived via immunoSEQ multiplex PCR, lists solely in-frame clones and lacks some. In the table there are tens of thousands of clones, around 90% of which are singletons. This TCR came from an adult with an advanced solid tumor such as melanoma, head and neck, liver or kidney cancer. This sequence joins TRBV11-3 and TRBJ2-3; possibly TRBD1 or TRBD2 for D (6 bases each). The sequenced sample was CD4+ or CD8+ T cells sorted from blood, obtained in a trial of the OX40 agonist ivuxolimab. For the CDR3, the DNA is TGTGCCAGCAGCTCCGGGGGCGTCGGTGGACTCACAGATACGCAGTATTTT. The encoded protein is CASSSGGVGGLTDTQYF.